This T cell receptor (beta chain) is drawn from a study of beta chain features in type 1 diabetes (dated by TCRdb to 2017 to 2018). Regarding the complete study: Patients and healthy donors did not differ in mean age, gender distribution, total cell number or subset yield. A total of over 90,000,000 sorted cells were examined across all samples, and a strong correlation was observed between cell number per subset and RNA yield. Regulatory and stem cell-like memory subsets were isolated from only 8 patients and about 8 healthy donors, whereas naive and central memory subsets came from all 30 or so donors. The study compared TCRB repertoires of sorted circulating CD4+ T cell subsets between recently diagnosed type 1 diabetes patients and matched healthy donors.

As concerns this clone: Its antigen has not been determined. Qualities for individual bases were not recorded, and no much larger clone is one base off.

Results the study describes overall, beyond this receptor: PCR might favor shorter templates, but patient and control samples were amplified and corrected together, so any skew would affect both groups equally. In all four CD4+ subsets, TCRB CDR3 length was moderately but significantly shorter in type 1 diabetes patients. Because the HLA sub-analyses included only small numbers of individuals, any influence of HLA type on TCRB rearrangement was left unresolved. Because cDNA rather than genomic DNA was sequenced, highly expressing activated cells could have been over-represented, although no difference in activation and CD3 levels was found between groups. Fewer insertions and more nucleotide deletions at VDJ recombination sites were observed in patients with type 1 diabetes, implying thymic rearrangement abnormalities. Naive, central memory and regulatory TCRB repertoires appeared more similar among patients than among healthy donors.

From each donor, a single peripheral blood sample of approximately 110 mL on average was drawn into heparinised tubes. Naive, central memory, regulatory and stem cell-like memory CD4+ T cells were sorted on a BD FACSAria II using a panel including CD45RO, CCR7, CD25, CD127, CD95 and CD27. Purity was above 95% for every sorted population. PBMCs were separated immediately by Lymphoprep density gradient centrifugation and were stained directly, without being cultured. Samples were stained and sorted in pairs, with one healthy donor and one patient per experiment, so that batch effects were minimized. The germline V gene supplies CDR1 SGHTA and CDR2 FQGNSA. Taken from cysteine to phenylalanine, the CDR3 has 13 residues. The retained sequence is limited to the CDR3, 39 bases, with the frame set at the first base. Relative to germline, V is 6 bases shorter and J is 4 bases shorter, with 12 bases between their ends.

The entire isolated RNA was reverse transcribed using the High Capacity cDNA Reverse Transcription Kit, and thus expressed TCRB transcripts were sequenced. Deep immunoSEQ sequencing was applied to naive, central memory and regulatory T cell samples, giving an average of roughly 3.5 million total reads per sample. Sorted cells were lysed in RLT buffer and RNA was extracted with DNase-treated RNeasy Micro or Mini kits, depending on cell number. Each cell subset was processed on its own to prevent cross-contamination, while patient and healthy donor samples were processed together. TCRB sequences were amplified from cDNA with the immunoSEQ multiplex PCR, producing 87-bp fragments spanning the CDR3 region. Sequencing of the amplicons was performed on the Illumina HiSeq platform. The study's processing was this. Synthetic template baselines were used to correct PCR bias computationally, reads within Hamming distance 2 were collapsed, and singletons that could not be merged were discarded. Reads were aligned against IMGT to assign V, D and J genes, CDR3 length and insertions or deletions at six rearrangement sites. Within each subset, clonotype counts were normalized to sorted cell number, and only after that were true diversity and Gini coefficients computed with the tcR R package. Repertoire sharing was quantified using the overlap coefficient calculated on TCRB nucleotide sequences. Out-of-frame TCRB sequences from naive cells were analyzed as a proxy for the pre-selection repertoire. As stored in TCRdb, this immuneACCESS dataset retains in-frame rearrangements with V and J assigned. A fraction of the clones does not appear; measured against another copy, unresolved V genes explain less than half of the discrepancy, and the remainder lacks a known reason. The V and J calls and clone size come from that table; D and trimming were worked out from the DNA. The sample table contains some 660,000 clones; only one count was recorded for roughly 13% of them. The ten largest account for nearly 0.04% of the sample.

This sequence originates from a man younger than 30 with type 1 diabetes. Rearrangement joined TRBV7-2 to TRBJ2-5, and perhaps TRBD2 as D gene, on 5 matching bases. Sequencing was performed on naive CD4+ T cells from blood. The intended sense of this specimen's cell subset or site label: true naive CD4+ T cells. The CDR3 here reads CASSLRDRETQYF. The nucleotide sequence is TGTGCCAGCAGTCTTCGGGATCGAGAGACCCAGTACTTC. Outside the CDR3, residues come from the reference TRBV7-2 and TRBJ2-5 proteins, so the full variable domain is: GAGVSQSPSNKVTEKGKDVELRCDPISGHTALYWYRQSLGQGLEFLIYFQGNSAPDKSGLPSDRFSAERTGGSVSTLTIQRTQQEDSAVYLCASSLRDRETQYFGPGTRLLVL.